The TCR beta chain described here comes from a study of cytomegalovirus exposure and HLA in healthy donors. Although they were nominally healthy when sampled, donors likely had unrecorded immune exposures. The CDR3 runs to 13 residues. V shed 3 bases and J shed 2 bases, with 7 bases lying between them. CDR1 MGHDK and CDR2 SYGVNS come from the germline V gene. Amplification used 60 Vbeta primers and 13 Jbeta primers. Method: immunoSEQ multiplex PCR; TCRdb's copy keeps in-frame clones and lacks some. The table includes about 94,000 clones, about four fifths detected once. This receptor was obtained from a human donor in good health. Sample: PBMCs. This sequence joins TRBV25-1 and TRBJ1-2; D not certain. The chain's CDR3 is CASSEAANYGYTF. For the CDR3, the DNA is TGTGCCAGCAGTGAGGCTGCAAACTATGGCTACACCTTC.